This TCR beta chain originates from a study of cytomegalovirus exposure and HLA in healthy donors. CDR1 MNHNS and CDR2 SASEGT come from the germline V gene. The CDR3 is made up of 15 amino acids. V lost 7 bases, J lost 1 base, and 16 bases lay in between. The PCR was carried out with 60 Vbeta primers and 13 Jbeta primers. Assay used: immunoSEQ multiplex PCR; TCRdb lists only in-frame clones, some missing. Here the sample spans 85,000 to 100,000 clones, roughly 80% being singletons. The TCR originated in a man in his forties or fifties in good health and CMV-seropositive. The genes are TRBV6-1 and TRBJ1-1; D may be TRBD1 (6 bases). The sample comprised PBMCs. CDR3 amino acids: CASILPPQGNTEAFF. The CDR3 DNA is TGTGCCAGCATCCTACCCCCACAGGGGAACACTGAAGCTTTCTTT.